These 14 T cell receptor beta chains were sequenced from one sample in a study of T cell responses to AZD1222 COVID-19 vaccine (dated by TCRdb to about 2021). Explained via the paper, the time point label denotes: baseline before first vaccination. The treatment or condition label, as the study defines it: meningococcal conjugate vaccine given as trial control. Library creation used the immunoSEQ multiplex PCR assay. The source is immuneACCESS, and TCRdb retained only in-frame sequences with V and J called. Part of the clones is not carried over; for the studies checked, unresolved V genes explain less than half of this, and the remainder is unexplained. Recorded for this sample are 120,000 to 150,000 clones; 82% of them occurred a single time. Around 4.3% of the sample is in the top ten clones. Material: peripheral blood, obtained on day 0 of MenACWY control vaccination. Source of these receptors: an adult in good health.

The gene calls are TRBV7-9 and TRBJ2-5; D is unclear. There are 14 residues in the CDR3. From germline, CDR1 is SEHNR and CDR2 FQNEAQ (reference sequence). V lost 0 bases and J 1 base, leaving 6 bases between the germline ends. For the CDR3, the DNA is TGTGCCAGCAGCTTAGCCCCGACCCAAGAGACCCAGTACTTC. As protein: CASSLAPTQETQYF.

The DNA for the CDR3 is TGTGCCAGCAGCGTAGGGTCGAGCTCCTATAATTCACCCCTCCACTTT. Its translation is CASSVGSSSYNSPLHF. The genes are TRBV9 and TRBJ1-6, with D unclear. The germline gives CDR1 SGDLS, CDR2 YYNGEE. V shed 0 bases and J shed 0 bases, with 7 bases lying between them. CDR3 size: 16 residues.

This chain connects TRBV18 to TRBJ1-6, with D unclear. Germline V gene sequence: CDR1 KGHSH, CDR2 LQKENI. This CDR3 has 16 residues. Between the trimmed V and J ends, which lost 3 bases and 0 bases, there was a span of 9 bases. The CDR3 is CASSPGESSYNSPLHF. CDR3 in DNA: TGTGCCAGCTCACCGGGAGAGAGCTCCTATAATTCACCCCTCCACTTT.

J is TRBJ2-1 and V is TRBV12-5; 10 bases map to TRBD1. This CDR3 is built from 16 residues. After removal of 0 bases from V and 8 bases from J, the junction contained 7 bases not matched to a gene. The germline V gene encodes CDR1 LGHNT and CDR2 FRNRAP. CDR3 coding DNA: TGTGCTAGTGGTTTGGTTGACGGACAGGGGGTCGATGAGCAGTTCTTC. Protein: CASGLVDGQGVDEQFF.

V and J are TRBV20-1 and TRBJ1-2, with D hard to call. The CDR3 totals 9 residues. Trimming removed 1 base at V and 9 bases at J, with 3 bases between. Germline values: CDR1 DFQATT, CDR2 SNEGSKA (reference sequence). CDR3 amino acids: CSARGSYTF. CDR3 DNA sequence: TGCAGTGCTAGAGGAAGCTACACCTTC.

This clone was seen a single time. The chain employs TRBV6-5 and TRBJ1-3; a weak D match, TRBD1 (6 bases). This CDR3 contains 14 residues. In germline, CDR1 is MNHEY, CDR2 SVGAGI. Trimming pared 5 bases from V and 4 bases from J, leaving 12 bases between. As DNA, the CDR3 is TGTGCCAGCAGTCCTGGGGGGCGGGGAAACACCATATATTTT. As protein: CASSPGGRGNTIYF.

V and J are TRBV2 and TRBJ1-1; the match to TRBD1 covers 9 bases. The CDR3 spans 14 residues. V trimming: 6 bases; J trimming: 1 base; junction bases outside the gene matches: 3. CDR1 SNHLY and CDR2 FYNNEI come from the germline V gene. The CDR3, as DNA: TGTGCCAGCAGCTCGGACAGGGGGAACACTGAAGCTTTCTTT. The encoded protein is CASSSDRGNTEAFF.

J is TRBJ1-1 and V is TRBV18; TRBD1 aligns across 7 bases. This CDR3 spans 15 amino acids. V trimming: 2 bases; J trimming: 4 bases; junction bases outside the gene matches: 7. Germline CDR1 is KGHSH and CDR2 is LQKENI. The CDR3, as DNA: TGTGCCAGCTCACCAACAGCGACAGGGCTCACTGAAGCTTTCTTT. Its protein product is CASSPTATGLTEAFF.

This clone has just one count. The chain is built from TRBV5-1 and TRBJ1-1; 7 nucleotides line up with TRBD1. The CDR3 sequence is 12 residues long. CDR1 is SGHRS, CDR2 YFSETQ, per germline. V was pared by 4 bases and J by 8 bases, with 5 bases of the junction left unmatched. CDR3 amino acids: CASSMDRLEAFF. CDR3 coding DNA: TGCGCCAGCAGCATGGACAGGCTAGAAGCTTTCTTT. Complete variable domain (other parts from reference TRBV5-1 and TRBJ1-1): KAGVTQTPRYLIKTRGQQVTLSCSPISGHRSVSWYQQTPGQGLQFLFEYFSETQRNKGNFPGRFSGRQFSNSRSEMNVSTLELGDSALYLCASSMDRLEAFFGQGTRLTVV.

The V gene is TRBV5-5, the J gene TRBJ1-5; D not resolved. The CDR3 covers 12 residues. V was trimmed by 6 bases and J by 4 bases, leaving 8 bases between them. Germline lookup yields CDR1 SGHKS and CDR2 YYEKEE (reference sequence). The CDR3 sequence: CASNAANQPQHF. The CDR3 DNA follows: TGTGCCAGCAACGCAGCGAATCAGCCCCAGCATTTT.

The J gene is TRBJ1-3, the V gene TRBV6-5; a weak D match, TRBD1 (5 bases). In germline, CDR1 is MNHEY, CDR2 SVGAGI. With 0 bases removed from V and 4 bases from J, the gap between germline ends came to 13 bases. There are 16 residues in the CDR3. The CDR3 is CASSYSEQGIGNTIYF. Here the CDR3 DNA reads TGTGCCAGCAGTTACTCAGAGCAGGGTATAGGAAACACCATATATTTT.

In its sample, this clone was seen a few times. The gene calls are TRBV10-3 and TRBJ2-1; 9 nucleotides agree with TRBD2. Germline CDR1 and CDR2: ENHRY and SYGVKD. V was clipped by 3 bases and J by 8 bases; unmatched bases: 8. The CDR3 runs to 15 residues. In DNA, the CDR3 is TGTGCCATCAGTGATTTTAGCGGGGGCACGGATGAGCAGTTCTTC. Translating it yields CAISDFSGGTDEQFF.

The chain carries TRBV9 and TRBJ1-1; D is uncertain. CDR3 length equals 11 residues. The V gene's germline CDR1 is SGDLS and CDR2 YYNGEE. V lost 4 bases and J lost 6, with 7 bases in between. CDR3 DNA: TGTGCCAGCAGCCCCCGCTCTGAAGCTTTCTTT. Its protein is CASSPRSEAFF.

The genes are TRBV18 and TRBJ2-1; TRBD1 might be the D (6 bases). This CDR3 region has 15 residues. Germline CDR1 and CDR2: KGHSH and LQKENI. The germline V and J ends were trimmed by 3 bases and 7 bases, with 16 bases remaining between them. CDR3 protein: CASSPVGLQGNEQFF. DNA for the CDR3: TGTGCCAGCTCACCCGTGGGCCTCCAGGGGAATGAGCAGTTCTTC. The full variable domain, rest sourced from reference TRBV18 and TRBJ2-1, is NAGVMQNPRHLVRRRGQEARLRCSPMKGHSHVYWYRQLPEEGLKFMVYLQKENIIDESGMPKERFSAEFPKEGPSILRIQQVVRGDSAAYFCASSPVGLQGNEQFFGPGTRLTVL.